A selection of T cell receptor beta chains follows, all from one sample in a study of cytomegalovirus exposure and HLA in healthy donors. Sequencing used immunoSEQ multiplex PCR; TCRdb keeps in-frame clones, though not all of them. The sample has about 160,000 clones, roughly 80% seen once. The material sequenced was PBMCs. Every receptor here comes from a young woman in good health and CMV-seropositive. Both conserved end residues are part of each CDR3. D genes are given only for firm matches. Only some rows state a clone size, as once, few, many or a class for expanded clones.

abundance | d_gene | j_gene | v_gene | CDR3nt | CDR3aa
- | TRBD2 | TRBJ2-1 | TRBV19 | TGTGCCAGTAGTAGGACTAGCGGAGCCGAGGGCAATGAGCAGTTCTTC | CASSRTSGAEGNEQFF
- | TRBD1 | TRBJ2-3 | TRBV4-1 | TGCGCCAGCAGCCCCCGACAGGGTTTGGGAGATACGCAGTATTTT | CASSPRQGLGDTQYF
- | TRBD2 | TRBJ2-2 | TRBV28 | TGTGCCAGCAGTACTCCACTGGGCGGGGGGACCACCGGGGAGCTGTTTTTT | CASSTPLGGGTTGELFF
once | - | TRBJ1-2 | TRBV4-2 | TGTGCCAGCAGCCAAGAAAGGACTGGGAATGGCTACACCTTC | CASSQERTGNGYTF
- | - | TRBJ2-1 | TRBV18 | TGTGCCAGCTCACCGGCTAGTCCCCGCGAAAATGAGCAGTTCTTC | CASSPASPRENEQFF
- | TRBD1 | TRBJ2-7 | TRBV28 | TGTGCCAGCAGTTTAAGGGGGCGGAGGTACGAGCAGTACTTC | CASSLRGRRYEQYF
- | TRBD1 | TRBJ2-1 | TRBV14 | TGTGCCAGCAGCCAGGGACAGCCCTCCTACAATGAGCAGTTCTTC | CASSQGQPSYNEQFF
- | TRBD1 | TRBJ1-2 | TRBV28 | TGTGCCAGCAGGACGTCTCGGGACAGGGGCTCTCTTAACTATGGCTACACCTTC | CASRTSRDRGSLNYGYTF
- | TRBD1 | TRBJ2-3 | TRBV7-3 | TGTGCCAGCAGCTTTACAGGGGGAGCAGATACGCAGTATTTT | CASSFTGGADTQYF
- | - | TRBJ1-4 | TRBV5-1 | TGCGCCAGCAGCTTCTTAGGGGTCTCTAATGAAAAACTGTTTTTT | CASSFLGVSNEKLFF
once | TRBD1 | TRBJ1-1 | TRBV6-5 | TGTGCCAGCAGTTACTCGGCCCCAGGGGGCTATACGGCTTTCTTT | CASSYSAPGGYTAFF